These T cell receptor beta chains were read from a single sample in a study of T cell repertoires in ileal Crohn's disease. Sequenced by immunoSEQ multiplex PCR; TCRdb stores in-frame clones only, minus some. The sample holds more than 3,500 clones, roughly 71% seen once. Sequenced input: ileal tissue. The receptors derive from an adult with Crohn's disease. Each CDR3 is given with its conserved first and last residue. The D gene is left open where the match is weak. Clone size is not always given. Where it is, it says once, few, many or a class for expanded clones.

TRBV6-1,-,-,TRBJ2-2,CASSEGTIRTGELFF,TGTGCCAGCAGTGAAGGGACTATTCGCACCGGGGAGCTGTTTTTT
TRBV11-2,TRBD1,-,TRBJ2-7,CASRPTGAFYEQYF,TGTGCCAGCAGACCGACAGGGGCCTTCTACGAGCAGTACTTC
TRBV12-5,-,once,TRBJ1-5,CASGLSVTGTYSNQPQHF,TGTGCTAGTGGTCTGAGCGTGACAGGCACCTATAGCAATCAGCCCCAGCATTTT
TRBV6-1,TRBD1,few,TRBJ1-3,CASSDRQGANTIYF,TGTGCCAGCAGTGATCGACAGGGGGCAAACACCATATATTTT
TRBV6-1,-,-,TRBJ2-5,CASSEAPRGGETQYF,TGTGCCAGCAGTGAAGCACCGCGGGGAGGTGAGACCCAGTACTTC
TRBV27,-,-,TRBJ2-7,CASSLWSRGDLPLYEQYF,TGTGCCAGCAGTTTATGGTCCCGGGGTGACTTACCCCTCTACGAGCAGTACTTC
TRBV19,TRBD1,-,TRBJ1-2,CASSIEGQGARYTF,TGTGCCAGTAGTATCGAGGGACAGGGCGCACGGTACACCTTC
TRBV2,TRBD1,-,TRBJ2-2,CASKGTGNTGELFF,TGTGCCAGCAAGGGGACAGGGAACACCGGGGAGCTGTTTTTT
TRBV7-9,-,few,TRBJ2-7,CASSFRTHYEQYF,TGTGCCAGCAGCTTTAGGACACACTACGAGCAGTACTTC
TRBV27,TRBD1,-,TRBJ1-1,CASSILQGANTEAFF,TGTGCCAGCAGTATTCTACAGGGGGCGAACACTGAAGCTTTCTTT
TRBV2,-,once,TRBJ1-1,CASRRQANTEAFF,TGTGCCAGCCGCAGACAGGCGAACACTGAAGCTTTCTTT
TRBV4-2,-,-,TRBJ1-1,CASSQDRGQGRVRGTEAFF,TGTGCCAGCAGCCAAGATCGGGGCCAGGGACGGGTAAGGGGGACTGAAGCTTTCTTT
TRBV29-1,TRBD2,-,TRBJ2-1,CSVGSGGAGHNEQFF,TGCAGCGTCGGGAGCGGGGGGGCCGGCCACAATGAGCAGTTCTTC
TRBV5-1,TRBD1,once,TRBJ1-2,CASSLRTGNYGYTF,TGCGCCAGCAGCCTACGGACAGGGAACTATGGCTACACCTTC
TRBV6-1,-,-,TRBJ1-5,CASSPVLSGNQPQHF,TGTGCCAGCAGTCCCGTGTTGAGTGGCAATCAGCCCCAGCATTTT
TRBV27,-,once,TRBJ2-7,CASSFSQGTSYEQYF,TGTGCCAGCAGTTTCTCACAGGGCACATCCTACGAGCAGTACTTC
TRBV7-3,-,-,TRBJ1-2,CASSLNNFLGYTF,TGTGCCAGCAGCCTCAATAACTTTCTGGGCTACACCTTC
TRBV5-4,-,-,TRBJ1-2,CASSYRVDGYTF,TGTGCCAGCAGCTACAGGGTAGATGGCTACACCTTC
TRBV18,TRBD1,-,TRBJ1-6,CASSPPRSGGGSPLHF,TGTGCCAGCTCACCACCGAGGTCAGGGGGCGGTTCACCCCTCCACTTT
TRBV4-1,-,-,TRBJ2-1,CASSRDNYNEQFF,TGCGCCAGCAGCCGGGACAACTACAATGAGCAGTTCTTC
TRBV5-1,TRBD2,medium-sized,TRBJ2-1,CASSTLAGGSAEQFF,TGCGCCAGCAGCACCCTAGCGGGGGGTTCGGCCGAGCAGTTCTTC
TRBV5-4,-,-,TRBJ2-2,CASSLGVSTGELFF,TGTGCCAGCAGCTTGGGAGTATCCACCGGGGAGCTGTTTTTT
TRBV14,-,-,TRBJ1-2,CASSREGPAFKGVGYTF,TGTGCCAGCAGCCGAGAGGGCCCGGCCTTCAAAGGGGTTGGCTACACCTTC
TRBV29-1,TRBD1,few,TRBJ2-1,CSVVLLGTGRSNEQFF,TGCAGCGTTGTGCTCCTGGGGACAGGCCGATCCAATGAGCAGTTCTTC
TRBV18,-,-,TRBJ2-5,CASSPPDSLGETQYF,TGTGCCAGCTCACCACCGGACTCCCTGGGTGAGACCCAGTACTTC
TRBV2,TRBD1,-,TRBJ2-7,CASSLTGSEQYF,TGTGCCAGCAGCCTGACAGGGAGCGAGCAGTACTTC
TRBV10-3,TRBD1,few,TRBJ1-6,CAISFRDRESRSPLHF,TGTGCCATCAGTTTCCGGGACAGGGAGTCCCGTTCACCCCTCCACTTT
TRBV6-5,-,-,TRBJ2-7,CASSYRDTYEQYF,TGTGCCAGCAGTTACCGGGACACATACGAGCAGTACTTC
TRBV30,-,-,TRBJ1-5,CAWSAGFGQPQHF,TGTGCCTGGAGCGCAGGTTTTGGCCAGCCCCAGCATTTT